Listed below are T cell receptor beta chains from one sample, sequenced in a study of blood T cell repertoires in COVID-19. Method: immunoSEQ multiplex PCR; TCRdb's copy keeps in-frame clones and lacks some. In the table there are tens of thousands of clones, roughly 80% of which are singletons. The sample consisted of peripheral blood. The receptors come from a woman older than 75 with active or convalescent COVID-19. The CDR3 runs from the conserved cysteine through the conserved F or W. D genes are given only for firm matches. A clone size is listed for some rows: how often the clone was seen (once, few, many), or a class if it is expanded.

clone_size,j_call,v_call,d_call,cdr3_aa,cdr3_nt
-,TRBJ1-5,TRBV19,TRBD1,CASSTYTGGGNQPQHF,TGTGCCAGTAGTACTTACACAGGGGGGGGCAATCAGCCCCAGCATTTT
-,TRBJ2-2,TRBV6-2/TRBV6-3,-,CASSYAGVDTGELFF,TGTGCCAGCAGTTACGCAGGGGTGGACACCGGGGAGCTGTTTTTT
-,TRBJ2-2,TRBV9,TRBD2,CASSDGTSDWELFF,TGTGCCAGCAGCGATGGGACTAGCGACTGGGAGCTGTTTTTT
-,TRBJ2-7,TRBV2,TRBD2,CASQLAGGGEQYF,TGTGCCAGCCAACTAGCGGGAGGGGGCGAGCAGTACTTC
-,TRBJ2-2,TRBV7-9,TRBD2,CASSSSLAGLNTGELFF,TGTGCCAGCAGCTCCTCACTAGCGGGCCTCAACACCGGGGAGCTGTTTTTT
-,TRBJ1-6,TRBV18,-,CASSPGTSNNSPLHF,TGTGCCAGCTCACCCGGGACTTCAAATAATTCACCCCTCCACTTT
-,TRBJ2-3,TRBV11-2,TRBD2,CASSLRTSSPDTQYF,TGTGCCAGCAGCTTAAGGACTAGCAGCCCCGATACGCAGTATTTT
-,TRBJ1-3,TRBV19,TRBD1,CASSPLYRGSGNTIYF,TGTGCCAGTAGTCCCCTCTACAGGGGGTCGGGAAACACCATATATTTT
-,TRBJ2-1,TRBV24-1,-,CATSDRIGSWEQFF,TGTGCCACCAGTGATAGAATCGGGTCCTGGGAGCAGTTCTTC
-,TRBJ2-7,TRBV11-2,-,CASSFSPRPYEQYF,TGTGCCAGCAGCTTTAGCCCCCGTCCCTACGAGCAGTACTTC
-,TRBJ2-7,TRBV7-2,-,CASSLNKGVTYEQYF,TGTGCCAGCAGCTTAAACAAGGGGGTGACCTACGAGCAGTACTTC
-,TRBJ2-5,TRBV4-2,-,CASSQGGEDETQYF,TGTGCCAGCAGCCAAGGTGGGGAGGACGAGACCCAGTACTTC
few,TRBJ1-2,TRBV6-2/TRBV6-3,TRBD1,CASSYIQGNYGYTF,TGTGCCAGCAGTTACATACAGGGGAACTATGGCTACACCTTC
-,TRBJ2-7,TRBV20-1,-,CSAMGPAEQYF,TGCAGTGCTATGGGGCCAGCGGAGCAGTACTTC
-,TRBJ2-5,TRBV6-5,-,CASSHAETQYF,TGTGCCAGCAGCCACGCGGAGACCCAGTACTTC
-,TRBJ1-1,TRBV7-9,-,CASSFSVNTEAFF,TGTGCCAGCAGCTTTTCCGTGAACACTGAAGCTTTCTTT
-,TRBJ2-1,TRBV28,-,CASTLPGSSDEQFF,TGTGCCAGCACCCTTCCCGGGAGTAGTGATGAGCAGTTCTTC
once,TRBJ1-5,TRBV6-5,TRBD1,CASRKDRGDNQPQHF,TGTGCCAGCAGGAAGGACAGGGGGGACAATCAGCCCCAGCATTTT
-,TRBJ2-2,TRBV7-2,-,CASSLTIIAEANTGELFF,TGTGCCAGCAGCTTAACCATAATAGCAGAAGCGAACACCGGGGAGCTGTTTTTT
-,TRBJ2-1,TRBV6-6,TRBD1,CASSRPPGTGGQSEQFF,TGTGCCAGCAGTCGCCCACCCGGGACAGGGGGCCAGAGTGAGCAGTTCTTC
-,TRBJ2-2,TRBV6-2/TRBV6-3,TRBD2,CASSYSRLAGRTNTGELFF,TGTGCCAGCAGTTACTCGCGACTAGCGGGAAGGACGAACACCGGGGAGCTGTTTTTT
-,TRBJ1-4,TRBV3-1/TRBV3-2,-,CASSQATLTATNEKLFF,TGTGCCAGCAGCCAAGCCACTTTGACAGCAACTAATGAAAAACTGTTTTTT
-,TRBJ1-4,TRBV15,-,CATSREASAVEKLFF,TGTGCCACCAGCAGAGAGGCCAGTGCAGTTGAAAAACTGTTTTTT
-,TRBJ2-5,TRBV6-2/TRBV6-3,-,CASSRTSKQETQYF,TGTGCCAGCAGTCGGACAAGCAAACAAGAGACCCAGTACTTC
-,TRBJ2-7,TRBV5-4,-,CASSIGVGLYEQYF,TGTGCCAGCAGCATCGGAGTAGGTCTATACGAGCAGTACTTC
-,TRBJ1-3,TRBV20-1,-,CSARGANTIYF,TGCAGTGCTAGAGGGGCGAACACCATATATTTT
-,TRBJ1-5,TRBV18,TRBD1,CASSPTGGVQPQHF,TGTGCCAGCTCACCTACAGGGGGCGTTCAGCCCCAGCATTTT
-,TRBJ2-5,TRBV7-2,TRBD2,CASSLGLAQETQYF,TGTGCCAGCAGCTTAGGACTAGCACAAGAGACCCAGTACTTC
-,TRBJ2-5,TRBV6-2/TRBV6-3,TRBD2,CASSDGLAGAQETQYF,TGTGCCAGCAGTGATGGACTAGCGGGAGCCCAAGAGACCCAGTACTTC
-,TRBJ1-5,TRBV6-2/TRBV6-3,TRBD1,CASSSGTGFNQPQHF,TGTGCCAGCAGCAGTGGGACAGGGTTTAATCAGCCCCAGCATTTT
-,TRBJ2-2,TRBV5-1,TRBD2,CASSLGLAGATGELFF,TGCGCCAGCAGCCTGGGACTAGCGGGAGCCACCGGGGAGCTGTTTTTT
few,TRBJ1-2,TRBV14,TRBD1,CASSQTVGEGANYGYTF,TGTGCCAGCAGCCAAACCGTAGGCGAGGGGGCGAACTATGGCTACACCTTC
-,TRBJ1-1,TRBV7-9,TRBD1,CASSLEDRVKADTEAFF,TGTGCCAGCAGCTTAGAGGACAGGGTAAAAGCGGACACTGAAGCTTTCTTT
once,TRBJ2-5,TRBV24-1,TRBD2,CATSDVTSGETQYF,TGTGCCACCAGTGATGTTACTAGCGGTGAGACCCAGTACTTC
-,TRBJ1-5,TRBV24-1,TRBD1,CATSDPPHGQGRKFCNQPQHF,TGTGCCACCAGTGACCCCCCCCATGGACAGGGGAGAAAGTTTTGCAATCAGCCCCAGCATTTT
few,TRBJ1-4,TRBV14,-,CASSQGWGLPNEKLFF,TGTGCCAGCAGCCAAGGATGGGGGCTACCTAATGAAAAACTGTTTTTT
-,TRBJ1-4,TRBV30,TRBD1,CAWSGQGLEKLFF,TGTGCCTGGTCGGGACAGGGGCTTGAAAAACTGTTTTTT
-,TRBJ1-4,TRBV20-1,-,CSASWSQPTTNEKLFF,TGCAGTGCTAGTTGGAGTCAACCAACAACTAATGAAAAACTGTTTTTT
few,TRBJ1-2,TRBV7-2,-,CASSFSAGGIRGYTF,TGTGCCAGCAGCTTTTCTGCGGGTGGAATCCGTGGCTACACCTTC
-,TRBJ2-2,TRBV10-3,-,CAISEASTGRNTGELFF,TGTGCCATCAGTGAGGCTAGTACAGGGCGGAACACCGGGGAGCTGTTTTTT
-,TRBJ1-1,TRBV7-8,TRBD1,CASSRLGQGMNTEAFF,TGTGCCAGCAGCCGACTCGGACAGGGGATGAACACTGAAGCTTTCTTT
-,TRBJ2-1,TRBV29-1,-,CSVRTFSYNEQFF,TGCAGCGTCCGGACATTCTCCTACAATGAGCAGTTCTTC
-,TRBJ1-5,TRBV2,TRBD1,CASSPTGAHNQPQHF,TGTGCCAGCAGTCCGACAGGGGCCCACAATCAGCCCCAGCATTTT
-,TRBJ2-1,TRBV27,TRBD2,CASSFWREENNEQFF,TGTGCCAGCAGTTTTTGGCGGGAGGAAAACAATGAGCAGTTCTTC
-,TRBJ2-2,TRBV27,-,CASSSYKAGPNTGELFF,TGTGCCAGCAGTTCCTATAAAGCGGGTCCGAACACCGGGGAGCTGTTTTTT
once,TRBJ2-7,TRBV28,-,CASSRAGQSYEQYF,TGTGCCAGCAGCCGGGCGGGCCAGTCCTACGAGCAGTACTTC
-,TRBJ2-1,TRBV5-4,-,CASSLSRGRSYNEQFF,TGTGCCAGCAGCTTGTCCCGCGGCCGCTCCTACAATGAGCAGTTCTTC
once,TRBJ2-7,TRBV18,TRBD2,CASSPAGASYEQYF,TGTGCCAGCTCACCAGCGGGAGCGTCCTACGAGCAGTACTTC